A single sample is the source of the 9 T cell receptor beta chains below, sequenced in a study of T cell responses to AZD1222 COVID-19 vaccine. Here immunoSEQ multiplex PCR was the method, and the copy in TCRdb shows in-frame clones only, minus some. Of 100,000 to 150,000 clones listed, approximately 85% are singletons. Sample: peripheral blood, taken 28 days after the second AZD1222 dose. These receptors were taken from an adult who received the AZD1222 COVID-19 vaccine.

Only one count was recorded for this clone. This sequence joins TRBV19 and TRBJ1-5; 10 positions agree with TRBD1. The CDR3 is made up of 16 amino acids. The V gene's germline CDR1 is LNHDA and CDR2 SQIVND (reference sequence). V trimming: 6 bases; J trimming: 2 bases; junction bases outside the gene matches: 7. This chain's CDR3 is CASSPGDRGRNQPQHF. The CDR3 coding sequence is TGTGCCAGTAGCCCCGGGGACAGGGGTCGCAATCAGCCCCAGCATTTT. The full variable domain, in which reference TRBV19 and TRBJ1-5 provide the parts outside the CDR3, is DGGITQSPKYLFRKEGQNVTLSCEQNLNHDAMYWYRQDPGQGLRLIYYSQIVNDFQKGDIAEGYSVSREKKESFPLTVTSAQKNPTAFYLCASSPGDRGRNQPQHFGDGTRLSIL.

The chain links TRBV7-9 to TRBJ2-2; D unclear. The CDR3 is 19 amino acids. Germline lookup yields CDR1 SEHNR and CDR2 FQNEAQ (reference sequence). Trimming took 1 base from V and 2 from J, leaving 20 bases between them. The CDR3, as DNA: TGTGCCAGCAGCTTAGGGTCGTTAAAGGGAAATACAAACACCGGGGAGCTGTTTTTT. It encodes CASSLGSLKGNTNTGELFF.

V gene TRBV4-2 combines with J gene TRBJ1-5; D may be TRBD1 (6 bases). This CDR3 contains 15 residues. Trimming cost V 1 base and J 11 bases, with 18 bases left between them. Germline CDR1 reads LGHNA; CDR2 reads YNFKEQ. The chain's CDR3 is CASSQVGGTTASQHF. The CDR3, as DNA: TGTGCCAGCAGCCAAGTAGGCGGGACAACCGCTTCCCAGCATTTT.

The V call is TRBV6-5, the J call TRBJ1-5, with D possibly being TRBD1 (5 bases). V lost 6 bases and J 0 bases, leaving 12 bases between the germline ends. CDR3 size: 15 residues. The V gene's germline CDR1 is MNHEY and CDR2 SVGAGI. CDR3: CASSQGSPSNQPQHF. As DNA, the CDR3 is TGTGCCAGCAGCCAGGGATCCCCTAGCAATCAGCCCCAGCATTTT.

This rearrangement joins TRBV9 to TRBJ2-3; maybe TRBD2 (7 bases). Germline V gene sequence: CDR1 SGDLS, CDR2 YYNGEE. There are 16 residues in the CDR3. Deletions cut 1 base from V and 1 base from J, with 13 bases between. Written as DNA, the CDR3 is TGTGCCAGCAGCGTATTGTGGGGGGGCGGCACAGATACGCAGTATTTT. This translates into CASSVLWGGGTDTQYF.

V usage is TRBV11-2 and J usage is TRBJ2-3; TRBD1 is a possible D gene (5 bases). There are 15 residues in the CDR3. V was pared by 6 bases and J by 0 bases, with 13 bases between. Germline V gene lookup returns CDR1 SGHAT and CDR2 FQNNGV. CDR3 amino acids: CASSKTESSTDTQYF. The CDR3 nucleotides read TGTGCCAGCAGTAAGACAGAGTCTAGCACAGATACGCAGTATTTT.

This rearrangement joins TRBV7-8 to TRBJ1-5; 8 nucleotides agree with TRBD1. This CDR3 spans 18 amino acids. Losses at the gene ends were 5 bases for V and 0 bases for J; bases not matched to a gene: 12. The V gene's germline CDR1 is SGHVS and CDR2 FQNEAQ. This CDR3 is CASSPIGGQAYSNQPQHF. The CDR3 bases are TGTGCCAGCAGCCCTATCGGGGGACAGGCCTATAGCAATCAGCCCCAGCATTTT.

The chain has TRBV28 and TRBJ2-7; D uncertain. The V gene lost 2 bases and the J gene lost 4 bases, with 6 bases spanning the gap. CDR1 and CDR2 (germline): MDHEN, SYDVKM. This CDR3 has 12 residues. The CDR3 nucleotides are TGTGCCAGCAGTTTACTCCGGTACGAGCAGTACTTC. Translated: CASSLLRYEQYF. The variable domain in full, with the rest retrieved from reference TRBV28 and TRBJ2-7, is DVKVTQSSRYLVKRTGEKVFLECVQDMDHENMFWYRQDPGLGLRLIYFSYDVKMKEKGDIPEGYSVSREKKERFSLILESASTNQTSMYLCASSLLRYEQYFGPGTRLTVT.

J is TRBJ2-3 and V is TRBV7-2, with D hard to call. The germline V gene has CDR1 SGHTA and CDR2 FQGNSA. CDR3 size: 14 residues. V lost 1 base and J 1 base, leaving 6 bases between the germline ends. CDR3 coding DNA: TGTGCCAGCAGCTTAGGGCAGGGCACAGATACGCAGTATTTT. This codes for CASSLGQGTDTQYF.